This TCR beta chain was profiled in a study of T cell changes during pregnancy in multiple sclerosis. Assay: immunoSEQ multiplex PCR; the TCRdb copy retains only in-frame clones and omits some. This sample carries roughly 26,000 clones, roughly nine tenths of them seen once, and the ten largest clones take 15% to 20%. This CDR3 is built from 16 residues. Germline V CDR1 and CDR2: ENHRY, SYGVKD. V dropped 3 bases and J dropped 4; count of bases not matched to a gene: 11. The material sequenced was CD8+ T cells from peripheral blood mononuclear cells, taken in the second trimester of pregnancy. The receptor comes from a female donor with multiple sclerosis, enrolled in a pregnancy study. The J gene is TRBJ2-7, the V gene TRBV10-3; the match to TRBD1 covers 8 bases. The CDR3 sequence: CAISDRQGSGSYEQYF. The CDR3 DNA reads as TGTGCCATCAGTGACCGACAGGGGTCGGGGTCTTACGAGCAGTACTTC.